The 18 T cell receptor beta chains reported below all come from one sample, sequenced in a study of blood T cell repertoires in COVID-19. Data came from immunoSEQ multiplex PCR; TCRdb stores just in-frame clones and leaves some out. The table lists under 250,000 clones, about 82% of them singletons. The sequencing input was PBMCs or T cells enriched from blood (not recorded which). These receptors all stem from a woman between 45 and 60 years old with acute COVID-19.

The rearrangement uses TRBV19 and TRBJ1-2; a possible D gene is TRBD1 (5 bases). The CDR3 runs to 15 residues. The germline V gene encodes CDR1 LNHDA and CDR2 SQIVND (reference sequence). V dropped 4 bases and J dropped 0 bases, with 12 bases sitting between them. The CDR3 DNA sequence: TGTGCCAGTAGTACCAGCGACAGTTCTAACTATGGCTACACCTTC. Amino acids: CASSTSDSSNYGYTF.

This rearrangement joins TRBV7-2 to TRBJ1-2, with a weak D call TRBD1 (5 bases). Germline V lookup: CDR1 SGHTA, CDR2 FQGNSA. V shed 1 base and J shed 7 bases, with 25 bases lying between them. The CDR3 extends over 18 amino acids. The CDR3 DNA is TGTGCCAGCAGCTTAGTTATAGAAAGAGCAGGGAATTTACGTGGCTACACCTTC. Protein: CASSLVIERAGNLRGYTF.

V gene TRBV7-8 combines with J gene TRBJ1-6, with a weak D call TRBD1 (6 bases). CDR1 and CDR2 from the germline V gene are SGHVS and FQNEAQ. CDR3 length: 17 residues. V dropped 1 base and J dropped 8 bases, with 18 bases sitting between them. The CDR3: CASSLGVGPAGDSPLHF. For the CDR3, the DNA is TGTGCCAGCAGCTTAGGAGTAGGGCCTGCAGGGGATTCACCCCTCCACTTT. The variable domain in full, with the rest retrieved from reference TRBV7-8 and TRBJ1-6, is GAGVSQSPRYKVAKRGQDVALRCDPISGHVSLFWYQQALGQGPEFLTYFQNEAQLDKSGLPSDRFFAERPEGSVSTLKIQRTQQEDSAVYLCASSLGVGPAGDSPLHFGNGTRLTVT.

This clone was picked up one time. This chain uses TRBV6-2 or TRBV6-3 with TRBJ2-2, with D hard to call. Germline CDR1 MNHEY, CDR2 SVGEGT. This CDR3 is 12 amino acids long. V lost 4 bases and J lost 5, with 5 bases in between. DNA of the CDR3: TGTGCCAGCAGTTTTACAACCGGGGAGCTGTTTTTT. It encodes CASSFTTGELFF.

The chain carries TRBV6-5 and TRBJ1-2; D is perhaps TRBD1 (6 bases). Germline V gene lookup returns CDR1 MNHEY and CDR2 SVGAGI. Trimming removed 1 base at V and 3 bases at J, with 9 bases between. There are 14 residues in the CDR3. Here the CDR3 DNA reads TGTGCCAGCAGTTACTTGGACAGAGACTATGGCTACACCTTC. This codes for CASSYLDRDYGYTF.

Details on this clone: The same CDR3 arises from other DNA sequences in this sample as well. V is TRBV6-5 and J is TRBJ1-1, with a weak D call TRBD1 (5 bases). This CDR3 spans 14 amino acids. Germline CDR1 reads MNHEY; CDR2 reads SVGAGI. V shed 2 bases and J shed 0 bases, with 7 bases lying between them. As DNA, the CDR3 is TGTGCCAGCAGTTACGGACAAATGAACACTGAAGCTTTCTTT. Its translation: CASSYGQMNTEAFF.

The chain carries TRBV29-1 and TRBJ2-1; D gene uncertain. Trimming cost V 2 bases and J 6 bases, with 8 bases left between them. The CDR3 length is 12 residues. Germline V gene data show CDR1 as SQVTM and CDR2 as ANQGSEA. The CDR3 sequence is CSVELALNEQFF. The CDR3 DNA follows: TGCAGCGTTGAATTAGCCCTCAATGAGCAGTTCTTC.

The chain is built from TRBV28 and TRBJ2-7; D may be TRBD2 (5 bases). V dropped 4 bases and J dropped 0 bases, with 13 bases sitting between them. The CDR3 spans 15 residues. CDR1 is MDHEN, CDR2 SYDVKM, per germline. The CDR3 DNA is TGTGCCAGCAGTTGGGCGGGCCAGAGCTCCTACGAGCAGTACTTC. Residues: CASSWAGQSSYEQYF.

V and J are TRBV5-1 and TRBJ1-4; D perhaps matches TRBD1 (5 bases). V dropped 0 bases and J dropped 8 bases, with 14 bases sitting between them. CDR1 SGHRS and CDR2 YFSETQ come from the germline V gene. The length of the CDR3 is 15 residues. The CDR3 loop is CASSLAPGGGEKLFF. The CDR3 coding sequence is TGCGCCAGCAGCTTGGCCCCGGGCGGGGGGGAAAAACTGTTTTTT.

The chain joins TRBV7-2 to TRBJ1-5; 7 nucleotides line up with TRBD1. After removal of 5 bases from V and 3 bases from J, the junction contained 7 bases not matched to a gene. Germline CDR1 and CDR2: SGHTA and FQGNSA. CDR3 length: 15 amino acids. For the CDR3, the DNA is TGTGCCAGCAGCCAAGGGACAGATCCCAATCAGCCCCAGCATTTT. This encodes CASSQGTDPNQPQHF.

The chain links TRBV5-1 to TRBJ2-7; 7 bases match TRBD1. The germline gives CDR1 SGHRS, CDR2 YFSETQ. This CDR3 is 14 amino acids long. The junction had 5 bases not matched to a gene; V was cut back by 5 bases and J by 0 bases. The CDR3 DNA follows: TGCGCCAGCAGTACAGGGGACCTCTCCTACGAGCAGTACTTC. This codes for CASSTGDLSYEQYF. The complete variable domain, with remaining parts taken from reference TRBV5-1 and TRBJ2-7, reads KAGVTQTPRYLIKTRGQQVTLSCSPISGHRSVSWYQQTPGQGLQFLFEYFSETQRNKGNFPGRFSGRQFSNSRSEMNVSTLELGDSALYLCASSTGDLSYEQYFGPGTRLTVT.

J is TRBJ1-5 and V is TRBV2; 9 nucleotides match TRBD1. Germline CDR1 SNHLY, CDR2 FYNNEI. The junction had 8 bases not matched to a gene; V was cut back by 7 bases and J by 7 bases. This CDR3 region has 14 residues. The CDR3 protein is CASTTGGAVQPQHF. The CDR3, as DNA: TGTGCCAGCACTACAGGGGGCGCAGTGCAGCCCCAGCATTTT.

This clone was seen a single time. This chain connects TRBV30 to TRBJ1-4; 8 bases match TRBD1. Per the germline V gene, CDR1 is GTSNPN and CDR2 is SVGIG (reference sequence). The ends lost 3 bases at V and 7 bases at J; junction bases unmatched: 4. CDR3 size: 13 residues. This CDR3 is CAWSPDRGEKLFF. CDR3 in DNA: TGTGCCTGGAGCCCCGACAGGGGTGAAAAACTGTTTTTT. The full variable domain, with the rest looked up from reference TRBV30 and TRBJ1-4, is SQTIHQWPATLVQPVGSPLSLECTVEGTSNPNLYWYRQAAGRGLQLLFYSVGIGQISSEVPQNLSASRPQDRQFILSSKKLLLSDSGFYLCAWSPDRGEKLFFGSGTQLSVL.

This chain connects TRBV30 to TRBJ2-6; TRBD1 is a possible D gene (7 bases). This CDR3 has 18 residues. Trimming removed 3 bases at V and 1 base at J, with 19 bases between. Germline V gives CDR1 GTSNPN, CDR2 SVGIG (reference sequence). The CDR3 here is CAWRKSGRGASGANVLTF. CDR3 DNA sequence: TGTGCCTGGAGGAAAAGCGGCAGGGGGGCTTCTGGGGCCAACGTCCTGACTTTC.

This chain joins TRBV7-3 and TRBJ2-2; 9 nucleotides align to TRBD1. The germline gives CDR1 SGHTA, CDR2 FQGTGA. The CDR3 spans 16 residues. The ends lost 5 bases at V and 2 bases at J; junction bases unmatched: 6. The CDR3 protein is CASSPPGQGNTGELFF. The CDR3 DNA is TGTGCCAGCAGCCCCCCGGGACAGGGCAACACCGGGGAGCTGTTTTTT.

The chain recombines TRBV6-2 or TRBV6-3 with TRBJ2-1, with 8 bases aligning to TRBD2. Unmatched junction bases numbered 9, after V lost 6 bases and J lost 8 bases. Germline CDR1 reads MNHEY; CDR2 reads SVGEGT. The CDR3 is made up of 14 amino acids. This chain's CDR3 is CASSDPGGRDEQFF. For the CDR3, the DNA is TGTGCCAGCAGCGACCCGGGGGGGCGTGATGAGCAGTTCTTC.

CDR3 region: CASKPTSGAIEAFF. Here the CDR3 DNA reads TGTGCCAGCAAGCCCACCTCAGGGGCAATAGAAGCTTTCTTT. V usage is TRBV6-4 and J usage is TRBJ1-1; weak D call: TRBD1 (6 bases). Germline-derived CDR1 and CDR2 are MRHNA and SNTAGT. There are 14 residues in the CDR3. Trimming left V 7 bases short and J 8 bases short, with 20 bases between.

CDR3: CASSQTGVATDEQYF. The CDR3 DNA follows: TGTGCCAGCTCCCAGACAGGGGTCGCTACCGACGAGCAGTACTTC. J is TRBJ2-7 and V is TRBV18; 8 bases line up with TRBD1. Trimming took 6 bases from V and 5 from J; bases not matched to a gene: 12. The CDR3 has 15 amino acids. The germline gives CDR1 KGHSH, CDR2 LQKENI.